This T cell receptor beta chain was retrieved from a study of blood T cell repertoires in COVID-19. Study-wide context: The samples span acute and convalescent COVID-19 from the United States, Italy and Spain. T cells, B-cell-depleted T cells, or PBMCs provided the cDNA or gDNA that served as material.

The CDR3 is 13 amino acids. The V and J ends lost 7 bases and 3 bases respectively, with 9 bases between them. Assay used: immunoSEQ multiplex PCR; TCRdb lists only in-frame clones, some missing. The table shows a few hundred thousand clones, with 80% to 90% occurring only once. The origin of this receptor is a man between 35 and 55 years old with acute or convalescent COVID-19. The V and J genes are TRBV12-3 or TRBV12-4 and TRBJ1-4; D is unclear. The sequenced material came from peripheral blood. The CDR3: CASKAAANEKLFF. In DNA form, the CDR3 reads TGTGCCAGCAAGGCCGCGGCTAATGAAAAACTGTTTTTT.